The entry below describes one TCR beta chain. These data come from a study of shared clonotypes between healthy human individuals. Across the study: CD4 naive cells filled three plates per donor, CD4 memory three, CD8 naive two and CD8 memory one.

Generated by immunoSEQ multiplex PCR, the TCRdb table keeps only in-frame clones and is missing some. The sample lists some 900,000 clones, roughly 72% occurring once. V was shortened by 2 bases and J by 0 bases, with 12 bases between the two germline ends. The length of the CDR3 is 15 residues. Looked up from germline, CDR1 is SGDLS and CDR2 is YYNGEE. Sequencing was done on a sample of memory CD4+ T cells sorted from blood. Subset described: CD45RA-negative fraction. The TCR was taken from a man aged 18 to 30 in good health. The J gene is TRBJ2-7, the V gene TRBV9; TRBD1 might be the D (6 bases). CDR3 coding DNA: TGTGCCAGCAGCGTCGGGACAACGAGCTCCTACGAGCAGTACTTC. Amino acids: CASSVGTTSSYEQYF. The full variable domain, its missing parts supplied by reference TRBV9 and TRBJ2-7, is DSGVTQTPKHLITATGQRVTLRCSPRSGDLSVYWYQQSLDQGLQFLIQYYNGEERAKGNILERFSAQQFPDLHSELNLSSLELGDSALYFCASSVGTTSSYEQYFGPGTRLTVT.